These 21 T cell receptor beta chains were all obtained from the same sample, sequenced in a study of blood T cell repertoires in COVID-19. The method was immunoSEQ multiplex PCR; TCRdb's version includes in-frame clones alone and lacks a portion of them. The sample carries about 63,000 clones, around 80% recorded once. The material sequenced was PBMCs or T cells enriched from blood (not recorded which). All receptors come from a woman between 40 and 50 years old with acute COVID-19.

The CDR3 loop reads CAIQRVTGELFF. The CDR3 nucleotides are TGTGCCATCCAAAGAGTCACCGGGGAGCTGTTTTTT. The chain has TRBV10-3 and TRBJ2-2; no firm D call. The CDR3 spans 12 residues. V dropped 8 bases and J dropped 4 bases, with 8 bases sitting between them. The germline V gene has CDR1 ENHRY and CDR2 SYGVKD.

This clone has a handful of counts. The CDR3 reads CASSAQRSYNEQFF. The CDR3 nucleotides are TGTGCCAGCTCAGCCCAGCGATCCTACAATGAGCAGTTCTTC. This sequence joins TRBV18 and TRBJ2-1; D unclear. Between the trimmed V and J ends, which lost 5 bases and 1 base, there was a span of 9 bases. Looked up from germline, CDR1 is KGHSH and CDR2 is LQKENI. This CDR3 has 14 amino acids.

V and J are TRBV19 and TRBJ1-5; D is possibly TRBD1 (5 bases). Deletions cut 7 bases from V and 6 bases from J, with 22 bases between. The CDR3 has 16 residues. Germline CDR1 LNHDA, CDR2 SQIVND (reference sequence). The CDR3 sequence: CASTSRGGNEGQPQHF. In nucleotides, the CDR3 is TGTGCCAGTACTTCTCGCGGGGGGAACGAGGGTCAGCCCCAGCATTTT. Using reference TRBV19 and TRBJ1-5 for the parts outside the CDR3, the full variable domain is DGGITQSPKYLFRKEGQNVTLSCEQNLNHDAMYWYRQDPGQGLRLIYYSQIVNDFQKGDIAEGYSVSREKKESFPLTVTSAQKNPTAFYLCASTSRGGNEGQPQHFGDGTRLSIL.

This clone showed up just a few times. This rearrangement joins TRBV11-2 to TRBJ2-1; D gene uncertain. V was shortened by 2 bases and J by 5 bases, with 4 bases between the two germline ends. CDR1 SGHAT and CDR2 FQNNGV come from the germline V gene. The CDR3 runs to 12 residues. This CDR3 reads CASSLSDNEQFF. The CDR3 bases are TGTGCCAGCAGCTTATCCGACAATGAGCAGTTCTTC.

This chain links TRBV19 with TRBJ2-2; 12 bases match TRBD2. The CDR3 covers 15 residues. CDR1 is LNHDA and CDR2 is SQIVND in the germline V gene (reference sequence). V lost 4 bases, J lost 8 bases, and 5 bases stayed unmatched. CDR3 loop: CASSKTSGRSGELFF. In DNA, the CDR3 is TGTGCCAGTAGTAAGACTAGCGGGAGATCGGGGGAGCTGTTTTTT. Drawing the rest from reference TRBV19 and TRBJ2-2, the complete variable domain is DGGITQSPKYLFRKEGQNVTLSCEQNLNHDAMYWYRQDPGQGLRLIYYSQIVNDFQKGDIAEGYSVSREKKESFPLTVTSAQKNPTAFYLCASSKTSGRSGELFFGEGSRLTVL.

There are a few counts of this clone. The chain recombines TRBV4-1 with TRBJ1-6, with 9 bases that match TRBD1. With 0 bases clipped from V and 10 bases from J, the junction kept 7 bases outside the gene matches. The CDR3 has 16 residues. Germline V gene data show CDR1 as MGHRA and CDR2 as YSYEKL. CDR3 protein: CASSQDLGTGRSPLHF. DNA of the CDR3: TGCGCCAGCAGCCAAGATCTAGGGACAGGGAGGTCACCCCTCCACTTT.

V usage is TRBV11-1 and J usage is TRBJ2-5; 10 bases match TRBD2. The germline V gene encodes CDR1 SGHAT and CDR2 FQDESV (reference sequence). After removal of 4 bases from V and 2 bases from J, the junction contained 7 bases not matched to a gene. The CDR3 totals 16 residues. CDR3 residues: CASSSVATSGQETQYF. CDR3 bases: TGTGCCAGCAGCTCCGTGGCGACTAGCGGGCAAGAGACCCAGTACTTC.

This clone has only one observation. This chain uses TRBV2 with TRBJ2-1; 9 bases match TRBD2. V dropped 4 bases and J dropped 3; count of bases not matched to a gene: 7. The CDR3 contains 16 residues. CDR1 and CDR2 (germline): SNHLY, FYNNEI. CDR3 in amino acids: CASSAIAGVVYNEQFF. The CDR3 region has the DNA TGTGCCAGCAGTGCAATAGCGGGAGTCGTCTACAATGAGCAGTTCTTC.

The chain combines TRBV15 with TRBJ2-5; D possibly corresponds to TRBD1 (5 bases). The CDR3 spans 19 residues. The V end lost 3 bases, the J end lost 1 base, and 24 bases lay between the germline ends. From germline, CDR1 is LNHNV and CDR2 YYDKDF (reference sequence). Here the CDR3 reads CATSRTYKDQDNRQETQYF. The CDR3 coding sequence is TGTGCCACCAGCAGGACTTATAAAGACCAGGACAACCGCCAAGAGACCCAGTACTTC.

The chain couples TRBV11-3 to TRBJ1-1, with D perhaps TRBD1 (6 bases). V lost 5 bases to trimming and J lost 5 bases, with 18 bases between them. This CDR3 is built from 15 residues. Germline V lookup: CDR1 SGHNT, CDR2 YENEEA. This CDR3 reads CASSPGTGGQTEAFF. CDR3 sequence (DNA): TGTGCCAGCAGCCCAGGGACCGGGGGGCAGACTGAAGCTTTCTTT.

This chain uses TRBV9 with TRBJ1-2; D is uncertain. Germline V CDR1 and CDR2: SGDLS, YYNGEE. The CDR3 spans 19 residues. V was trimmed by 0 bases and J by 0 bases, leaving 21 bases between them. The CDR3 is CASSVAEGKPLTTNYGYTF. The CDR3 nucleotides are TGTGCCAGCAGCGTAGCGGAGGGCAAACCCCTAACAACTAACTATGGCTACACCTTC.

This chain uses TRBV23-1 with TRBJ1-2, with D possibly matching TRBD1 (6 bases). TRBV23-1 is an ORF, with its function uncertain. V was pared by 6 bases and J by 5 bases, with 16 bases between. The CDR3 is 14 residues long. The CDR3 DNA is TGCGCCAGCAGACGACAGGCTCTTGGTTATGGCTACACCTTC. This encodes CASRRQALGYGYTF.

The CDR3 loop reads CASSIQSGITEAFF. DNA for the CDR3: TGTGCCAGCAGCATCCAGTCAGGAATCACTGAAGCTTTCTTT. The chain links TRBV11-2 to TRBJ1-1; D is ambiguous. Germline V lookup: CDR1 SGHAT, CDR2 FQNNGV. With 5 bases removed from V and 4 bases from J, the gap between germline ends came to 14 bases. The CDR3 length is 14 residues.

This clone has a single count. This rearrangement joins TRBV3-1 (or the pseudogene TRBV3-2) to TRBJ2-1; 10 bases are shared with TRBD1. The V segment lost 4 bases and the J segment 2 bases; nucleotides outside the gene matches: 2. CDR1 and CDR2 (germline): LGHDT, YNNKEL (reference sequence). This CDR3 is built from 15 residues. CDR3 bases: TGTGCCAGCAGCCCCGGGACAGGGGCCTACAATGAGCAGTTCTTC. Its protein product is CASSPGTGAYNEQFF.

The V gene is TRBV24-1, the J gene TRBJ2-1, with 10 bases that match TRBD2. The trim removed 7 bases at V and 4 bases at J, leaving 0 bases unmatched. This CDR3 spans 13 amino acids. The germline CDR1 and CDR2 sequences are KGHDR and SFDVKD. The CDR3 spells CATRAGGYNEQFF. Written as DNA, the CDR3 is TGTGCCACCAGAGCGGGAGGGTACAATGAGCAGTTCTTC.

This sequence joins TRBV2 and TRBJ2-1; D is undetermined. The CDR3 contains 11 residues. Per the germline V gene, CDR1 is SNHLY and CDR2 is FYNNEI. With 11 bases removed from V and 8 bases from J, the gap between germline ends came to 13 bases. The DNA for the CDR3 is TGTGCCGTCACCTACGGTTATGAGCAGTTCTTC. Protein sequence: CAVTYGYEQFF.

The chain carries TRBV7-2 and TRBJ1-4; D call uncertain. V shed 5 bases and J shed 4 bases, with 11 bases lying between them. The CDR3 runs to 14 residues. Germline assignment: CDR1 SGHTA and CDR2 FQGNSA. CDR3 sequence reads: CASSQARYNEKLFF. CDR3 coding DNA: TGTGCCAGCAGCCAGGCCCGGTATAATGAAAAACTGTTTTTT.

The chain couples TRBV7-9 to TRBJ1-1, with TRBD1 matching 9 bases. This CDR3 spans 14 amino acids. Germline CDR1 reads SEHNR; CDR2 reads FQNEAQ (reference sequence). V was clipped by 6 bases and J by 4 bases; unmatched bases: 6. The CDR3 loop is CASRRQGGLTEAFF. The CDR3 bases are TGTGCCAGCAGACGACAGGGGGGACTCACTGAAGCTTTCTTT. Drawing the rest from reference TRBV7-9 and TRBJ1-1, the complete variable domain is DTGVSQNPRHKITKRGQNVTFRCDPISEHNRLYWYRQTLGQGPEFLTYFQNEAQLEKSRLLSDRFSAERPKGSFSTLEIQRTEQGDSAMYLCASRRQGGLTEAFFGQGTRLTVV.

The chain couples TRBV3-1 (or the pseudogene TRBV3-2) to TRBJ2-7; D unclear. Germline V CDR1 and CDR2: LGHDT, YNNKEL (reference sequence). With 1 base removed from V and 4 bases from J, the gap between germline ends came to 11 bases. This CDR3 is 14 amino acids long. The DNA for the CDR3 is TGTGCCAGCAGCCAAGGTAACAGATTATACGAGCAGTACTTC. Encoded protein: CASSQGNRLYEQYF.

The J gene is TRBJ2-1, the V gene TRBV9; 9 bases are a match to TRBD2. V lost 3 bases and J lost 5; bases outside the gene matches: 6. The CDR3 has 15 residues. Germline lookup yields CDR1 SGDLS and CDR2 YYNGEE. CDR3 DNA: TGTGCCAGCAGCGGGGGACTAGCTCGACACAATGAGCAGTTCTTC. Its translation is CASSGGLARHNEQFF.

The sample holds one count of this clone. The chain has TRBV11-3 and TRBJ2-2; maybe TRBD1 (5 bases). The V gene lost 8 bases and the J gene lost 3 bases, with 19 bases spanning the gap. The CDR3 spans 16 residues. Germline CDR1 is SGHNT and CDR2 is YENEEA. The CDR3 DNA reads as TGTGCCAGCTCAAAGGGGTCGCCGGTGGACACCGGGGAGCTGTTTTTT. This encodes CASSKGSPVDTGELFF.